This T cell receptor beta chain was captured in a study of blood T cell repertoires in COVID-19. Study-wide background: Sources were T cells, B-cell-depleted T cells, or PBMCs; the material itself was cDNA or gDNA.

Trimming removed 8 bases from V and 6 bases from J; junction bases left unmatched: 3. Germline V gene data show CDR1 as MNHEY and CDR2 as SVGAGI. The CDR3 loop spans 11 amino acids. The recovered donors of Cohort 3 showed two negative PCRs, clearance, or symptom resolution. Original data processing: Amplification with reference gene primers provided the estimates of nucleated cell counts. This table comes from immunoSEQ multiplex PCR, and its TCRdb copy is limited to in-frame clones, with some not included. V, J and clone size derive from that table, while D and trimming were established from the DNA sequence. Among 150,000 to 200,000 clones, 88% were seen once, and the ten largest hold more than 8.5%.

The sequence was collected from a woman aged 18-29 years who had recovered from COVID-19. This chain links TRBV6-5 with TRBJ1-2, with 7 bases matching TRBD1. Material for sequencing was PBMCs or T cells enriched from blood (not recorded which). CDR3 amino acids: CASGTGDGYTF. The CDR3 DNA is TGTGCCAGCGGTACAGGGGATGGCTACACCTTC.